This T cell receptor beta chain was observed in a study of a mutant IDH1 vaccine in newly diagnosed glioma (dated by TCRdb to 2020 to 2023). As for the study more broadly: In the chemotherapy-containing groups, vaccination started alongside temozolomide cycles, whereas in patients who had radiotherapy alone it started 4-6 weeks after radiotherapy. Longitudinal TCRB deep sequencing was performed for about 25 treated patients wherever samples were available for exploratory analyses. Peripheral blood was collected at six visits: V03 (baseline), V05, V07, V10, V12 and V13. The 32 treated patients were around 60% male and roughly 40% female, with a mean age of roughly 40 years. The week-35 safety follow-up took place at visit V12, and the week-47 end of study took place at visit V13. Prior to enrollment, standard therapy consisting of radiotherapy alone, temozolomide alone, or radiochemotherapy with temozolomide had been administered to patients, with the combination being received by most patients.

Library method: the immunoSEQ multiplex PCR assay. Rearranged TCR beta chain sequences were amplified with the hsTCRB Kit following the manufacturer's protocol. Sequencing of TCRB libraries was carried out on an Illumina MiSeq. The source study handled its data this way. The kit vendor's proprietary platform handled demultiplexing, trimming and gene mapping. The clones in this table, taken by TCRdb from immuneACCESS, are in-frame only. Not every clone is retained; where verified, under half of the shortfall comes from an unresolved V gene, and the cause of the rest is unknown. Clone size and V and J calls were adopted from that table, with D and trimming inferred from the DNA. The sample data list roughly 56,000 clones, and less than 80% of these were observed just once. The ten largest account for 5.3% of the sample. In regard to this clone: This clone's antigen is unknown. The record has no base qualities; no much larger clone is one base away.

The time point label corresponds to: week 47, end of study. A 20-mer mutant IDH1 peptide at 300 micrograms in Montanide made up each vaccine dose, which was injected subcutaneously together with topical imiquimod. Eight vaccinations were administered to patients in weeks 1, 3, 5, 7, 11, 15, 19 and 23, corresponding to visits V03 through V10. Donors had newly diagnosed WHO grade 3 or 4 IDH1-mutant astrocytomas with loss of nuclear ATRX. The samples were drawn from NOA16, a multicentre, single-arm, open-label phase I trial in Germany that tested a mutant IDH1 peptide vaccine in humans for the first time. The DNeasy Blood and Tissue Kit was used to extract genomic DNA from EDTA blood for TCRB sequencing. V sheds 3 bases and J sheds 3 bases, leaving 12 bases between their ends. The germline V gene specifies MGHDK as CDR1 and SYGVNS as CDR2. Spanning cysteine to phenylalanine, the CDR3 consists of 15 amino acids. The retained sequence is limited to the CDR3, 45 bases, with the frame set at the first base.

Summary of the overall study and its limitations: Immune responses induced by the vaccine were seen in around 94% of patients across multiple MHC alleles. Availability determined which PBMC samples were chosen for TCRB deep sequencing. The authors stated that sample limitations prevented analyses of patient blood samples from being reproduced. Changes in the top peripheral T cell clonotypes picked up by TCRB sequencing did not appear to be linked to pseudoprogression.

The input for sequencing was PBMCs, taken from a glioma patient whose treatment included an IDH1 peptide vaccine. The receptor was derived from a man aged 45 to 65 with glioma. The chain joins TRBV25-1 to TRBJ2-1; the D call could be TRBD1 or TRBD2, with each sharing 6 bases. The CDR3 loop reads CASSDPRGLYNEQFF. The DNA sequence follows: TGTGCCAGCAGTGACCCCAGGGGACTCTACAATGAGCAGTTCTTC.